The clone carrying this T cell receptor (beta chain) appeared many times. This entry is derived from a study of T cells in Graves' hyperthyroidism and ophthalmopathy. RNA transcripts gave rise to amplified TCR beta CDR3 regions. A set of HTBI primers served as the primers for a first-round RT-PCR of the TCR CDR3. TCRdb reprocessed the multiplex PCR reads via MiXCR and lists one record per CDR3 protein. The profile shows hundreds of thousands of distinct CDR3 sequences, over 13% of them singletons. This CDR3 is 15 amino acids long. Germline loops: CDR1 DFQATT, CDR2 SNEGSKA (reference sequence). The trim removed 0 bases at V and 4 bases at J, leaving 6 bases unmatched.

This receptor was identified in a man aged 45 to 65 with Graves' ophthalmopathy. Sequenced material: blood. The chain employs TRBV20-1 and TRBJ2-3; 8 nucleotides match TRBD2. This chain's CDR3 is CSARDGTSGSDTQYF. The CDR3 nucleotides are TGCAGTGCTAGAGATGGGACTAGTGGCTCAGATACGCAGTATTTT.